A selection of T cell receptor beta chains follows, all from one sample in a study of PD-L1 blockade in urothelial cancer. Assay used: immunoSEQ multiplex PCR; TCRdb lists only in-frame clones, some missing. The sample consists of 130,000 or so clones, 84% of them appearing once. The input for sequencing was PBMCs, taken around atezolizumab (anti-PD-L1) treatment. These TCRs come from a man aged 50 to 59 with urothelial cancer. The CDR3 runs from the conserved cysteine through the conserved F or W. D genes are given only for firm matches. Clone size is shown for a subset of rows, as once, few, many or a class of expanded clone.

j_gene,v_gene,abundance,d_gene,CDR3aa,CDR3nt
TRBJ2-1,TRBV9,.,.,CASSVLGSSYNEQFF,TGTGCCAGCAGCGTACTCGGGAGCTCCTACAATGAGCAGTTCTTC
TRBJ1-3,TRBV18,once,.,CASSPDISSGNTIYF,TGTGCCAGCTCACCGGACATTAGCTCTGGAAACACCATATATTTT
TRBJ1-1,TRBV7-3,few,.,CASSLGQNTEAFF,TGTGCCAGCAGCTTGGGACAAAACACTGAAGCTTTCTTT
TRBJ2-3,TRBV5-6,few,TRBD2,CASSLQLAGSTDTQYF,TGTGCCAGCAGCCTGCAACTAGCGGGGAGCACAGATACGCAGTATTTT
TRBJ1-3,TRBV9,.,TRBD1,CASGRGTGAPGGNTIYF,TGTGCCAGCGGTCGCGGGACAGGGGCCCCCGGTGGAAACACCATATATTTT
TRBJ2-7,TRBV7-2,once,TRBD2,CASSSSAGALYEQYF,TGTGCCAGCAGCTCATCAGCGGGAGCGCTGTACGAGCAGTACTTC
TRBJ2-1,TRBV15,once,TRBD2,CATQAGGAYNEQFF,TGTGCCACCCAGGCGGGGGGGGCCTACAATGAGCAGTTCTTC
TRBJ2-7,TRBV28,.,TRBD1,CASTPTGVIYEQYF,TGTGCCAGCACACCGACAGGGGTCATCTACGAGCAGTACTTC
TRBJ2-5,TRBV2,few,TRBD2,CASRASGREGGETQYF,TGTGCCAGCAGGGCCAGCGGGAGGGAAGGCGGAGAGACCCAGTACTTC
TRBJ2-7,TRBV10-3,.,.,CAISDPQYPTSQQYF,TGTGCCATCAGTGACCCTCAATACCCGACATCCCAGCAGTACTTC
TRBJ1-3,TRBV9,.,.,CASTPSQRGNTIYF,TGTGCCAGCACCCCTTCGCAGCGTGGAAACACCATATATTTT
TRBJ2-1,TRBV4-1,once,.,CASSPSLAPEQFF,TGCGCCAGCAGCCCGTCACTAGCCCCGGAGCAGTTCTTC
TRBJ2-5,TRBV15,few,TRBD1,CATSGWTGSLKIQETQYF,TGTGCCACCAGCGGCTGGACAGGGAGTCTTAAAATTCAAGAGACCCAGTACTTC
TRBJ2-7,TRBV7-9,.,.,CASSLDNYRDRPLYEQYF,TGTGCCAGCAGCTTAGACAATTACAGGGACCGCCCGCTCTACGAGCAGTACTTC
TRBJ1-5,TRBV2,.,TRBD1,CASSKDRGGNQPQHF,TGTGCCAGCAGTAAGGACAGGGGTGGCAATCAGCCCCAGCATTTT
TRBJ2-3,TRBV4-2,.,.,CASSQDRFVGGAGTDTQYF,TGTGCCAGCAGCCAAGATCGGTTTGTGGGGGGAGCGGGCACAGATACGCAGTATTTT
TRBJ1-1,TRBV29-1,.,.,CSVLRGTEAFF,TGCAGCGTTTTGAGAGGCACTGAAGCTTTCTTT
TRBJ1-5,TRBV7-2,.,.,CASSLAYDRSNQPQHF,TGTGCCAGCAGCTTAGCCTATGACAGAAGCAATCAGCCCCAGCATTTT
TRBJ2-2,TRBV7-3,.,.,CASSPGVSGELFF,TGTGCCAGCAGCCCGGGGGTATCGGGGGAGCTGTTTTTT
TRBJ1-2,TRBV9,.,.,CASSVGGLGRVAYTF,TGTGCCAGCAGCGTAGGGGGCCTCGGGAGGGTCGCCTACACCTTC
TRBJ1-1,TRBV7-9,.,.,CASSLVGQAEAFF,TGTGCCAGCAGCTTAGTCGGTCAGGCTGAAGCTTTCTTT
TRBJ2-1,TRBV7-8,.,TRBD1,CASSRDRASYNEQFF,TGTGCCAGCAGCCGGGACAGGGCCTCCTACAATGAGCAGTTCTTC
TRBJ1-6,TRBV28,.,.,CASRVTGNSPLHF,TGTGCCAGCAGGGTAACAGGGAATTCACCCCTCCACTTT
TRBJ2-1,TRBV6-6,.,TRBD1,CASSTWTGLLGNEQFF,TGTGCCAGCAGTACCTGGACAGGCCTCCTCGGAAATGAGCAGTTCTTC
TRBJ2-3,TRBV6-5,.,TRBD1,CASSYDRGPRGTQYF,TGTGCCAGCAGTTACGACAGGGGCCCTCGTGGTACGCAGTATTTT
TRBJ1-2,TRBV27,.,TRBD1,CASSFGGQANYGYTF,TGTGCCAGCAGTTTTGGGGGACAGGCTAACTATGGCTACACCTTC
TRBJ2-5,TRBV28,.,TRBD2,CASRGRGETQYF,TGTGCCAGCAGGGGGAGGGGAGAGACCCAGTACTTC
TRBJ2-1,TRBV19,.,TRBD1,CASSRTGYSYNEQFF,TGTGCCAGTAGTCGGACAGGCTACTCCTACAATGAGCAGTTCTTC
TRBJ1-4,TRBV2,.,.,CASRRTAINEKLFF,TGTGCCAGCAGGCGGACAGCTATTAATGAAAAACTGTTTTTT
TRBJ2-2,TRBV6-6,.,.,CASSYLNTGELFF,TGTGCCAGCAGTTACCTGAACACCGGGGAGCTGTTTTTT
TRBJ1-2,TRBV30,.,.,CAWSGGAYGYTF,TGTGCCTGGAGTGGAGGAGCCTATGGCTACACCTTC
TRBJ2-3,TRBV28,once,.,CASSLGPDTQYF,TGTGCCAGCAGTTTGGGGCCAGATACGCAGTATTTT
TRBJ1-1,TRBV5-1,.,.,CASSIASEGTEAFF,TGCGCCAGCAGCATCGCCTCCGAGGGCACTGAAGCTTTCTTT
TRBJ2-5,TRBV15,.,.,CATSRAGSRTGETQYF,TGTGCCACCAGCAGGGCCGGGTCGCGAACGGGAGAGACCCAGTACTTC
TRBJ2-1,TRBV5-4,.,TRBD1,CASSLELFGTDNEQFF,TGTGCCAGCAGCTTGGAATTATTTGGGACAGACAATGAGCAGTTCTTC
TRBJ1-3,TRBV9,.,TRBD1,CASSLNPTGGGNTIYF,TGTGCCAGCAGCCTCAACCCCACAGGGGGCGGAAACACCATATATTTT
TRBJ2-7,TRBV7-2,.,TRBD1,CASSKTGTDPYEQYF,TGTGCCAGCAGCAAAACCGGGACAGACCCCTACGAGCAGTACTTC
TRBJ2-2,TRBV5-1,.,TRBD2,CASSLGLAGANTGELFF,TGCGCCAGCAGCTTGGGGCTAGCGGGAGCGAACACCGGGGAGCTGTTTTTT
TRBJ1-2,TRBV27,.,.,CASSLNEGRIFGYTF,TGTGCCAGCAGCCTCAATGAAGGGAGAATATTTGGCTACACCTTC
TRBJ2-5,TRBV28,.,TRBD2,CASNPQWGKVREGRSETQYF,TGTGCCAGCAATCCCCAGTGGGGAAAGGTCCGGGAGGGCCGTTCGGAGACCCAGTACTTC
TRBJ1-6,TRBV30,.,TRBD1,CAWSVPGQTGSSPLHF,TGTGCCTGGAGTGTACCGGGACAGACTGGGAGTTCACCCCTCCACTTT
TRBJ2-5,TRBV7-2,.,TRBD2,CASRKTSGNTQETQYF,TGTGCCAGCAGAAAAACTAGCGGGAATACTCAAGAGACCCAGTACTTC
TRBJ1-2,TRBV5-1,.,TRBD1,CASSETGGNYGYTF,TGCGCCAGCAGCGAGACAGGGGGTAACTATGGCTACACCTTC